This is a list of T cell receptor beta chains from one sample in a study of OX40 agonist ivuxolimab in advanced cancers. Profiling relied on immunoSEQ multiplex PCR, and the TCRdb table lists in-frame clones only, not all of them. The sample records roughly 61,000 clones, 82% being singletons. This specimen was CD4+ or CD8+ T cells sorted from blood, taken in a trial of the OX40 agonist ivuxolimab. Receptor source: an adult with an advanced solid tumor such as melanoma, head and neck, liver or kidney cancer. The CDR3 runs from the conserved cysteine through the conserved F or W. The D gene is left open where the match is weak. Only some rows state a clone size, as once, few, many or a class for expanded clones.

D gene,V gene,J gene,clone size,CDR3 protein,CDR3 DNA
NA,TRBV2,TRBJ2-3,NA,CASIGPAGAGTDTQYF,TGTGCCAGCATCGGACCCGCTGGAGCGGGCACAGATACGCAGTATTTT
NA,TRBV5-1,TRBJ1-2,NA,CASGGAGERGYTF,TGCGCCAGCGGAGGGGCAGGGGAACGAGGCTACACCTTC
TRBD2,TRBV7-2,TRBJ2-7,NA,CASSPGTSGRVDEQYF,TGTGCCAGCAGCCCAGGGACTAGCGGGAGGGTAGACGAGCAGTACTTC
NA,TRBV7-3,TRBJ2-5,NA,CASSFGNQETQYF,TGTGCCAGCAGCTTTGGGAACCAAGAGACCCAGTACTTC
NA,TRBV19,TRBJ2-3,NA,CASSIEGSADTQYF,TGTGCCAGTAGTATAGAGGGCTCCGCAGATACGCAGTATTTT
TRBD1,TRBV28,TRBJ1-5,few,CASSRDRVSQPQHF,TGTGCCAGCAGCCGGGACAGGGTTAGCCAGCCCCAGCATTTT
TRBD1,TRBV18,TRBJ2-7,NA,CASSPRQGARTYEQYF,TGTGCCAGCTCACCCCGACAGGGGGCGAGGACCTACGAGCAGTACTTC
TRBD2,TRBV11-3,TRBJ2-1,NA,CASSFMAGTSGYNEQFF,TGTGCCAGCAGCTTTATGGCCGGGACTAGCGGTTACAATGAGCAGTTCTTC
TRBD1,TRBV19,TRBJ1-6,once,CASTSGTDNSPLHF,TGTGCCAGTACCTCCGGGACAGATAATTCACCCCTCCACTTT
NA,TRBV11-2,TRBJ1-5,once,CASSLGRGNQPQHF,TGTGCCAGCAGCTTGGGTCGGGGCAATCAGCCCCAGCATTTT
NA,TRBV20-1,TRBJ1-1,NA,CSGQVNTEAFF,TGCAGTGGACAGGTAAACACTGAAGCTTTCTTT
TRBD1,TRBV11-3,TRBJ2-5,NA,CASSLGTGGSDQYF,TGTGCCAGCAGCTTAGGGACAGGGGGCAGCGACCAGTACTTC
TRBD1,TRBV5-6,TRBJ1-5,NA,CASSLGQVSNQPQHF,TGTGCCAGCAGCCTGGGACAGGTTAGCAATCAGCCCCAGCATTTT
NA,TRBV2,TRBJ1-2,NA,CASSVRDGDGYTF,TGTGCCAGCAGTGTACGCGATGGGGATGGCTACACCTTC
NA,TRBV7-9,TRBJ1-3,NA,CASSLNSGGNTIYF,TGTGCCAGCAGCTTAAACTCCGGTGGAAACACCATATATTTT
NA,TRBV7-9,TRBJ2-1,NA,CASSSWGQKDNEQFF,TGTGCCAGCAGCTCCTGGGGGCAGAAAGACAATGAGCAGTTCTTC
TRBD1,TRBV5-4,TRBJ2-1,NA,CASRFDRAIYNEQFF,TGTGCCAGCAGGTTTGACAGGGCTATTTACAATGAGCAGTTCTTC
TRBD1,TRBV10-3,TRBJ1-3,NA,CAINNGQGFGNTIYF,TGTGCCATCAACAACGGACAGGGGTTTGGAAACACCATATATTTT
NA,TRBV18,TRBJ1-3,NA,CASSPLQEQGGNTIYF,TGTGCCAGCTCACCACTGCAAGAACAAGGAGGAAACACCATATATTTT